These 7 T cell receptor beta chains came from one sample sequenced in a study of beta chain features in type 1 diabetes. Study conclusions and caveats: Type 1 diabetes patients had moderately but significantly shorter TCRB CDR3s in all four CD4+ subsets.

No antigen has been assigned to these receptors. TCRB transcripts that were expressed got sequenced, as all of the isolated RNA had been reverse transcribed. Using immunoSEQ multiplex PCR, the repertoire was profiled, and TCRdb retains in-frame clones only, with some absent. The sample yields hundreds of thousands of clones, about an eighth seen once. Material for sequencing was naive CD4+ T cells from blood. The origin of the receptors is a man aged 18 to 29 with type 1 diabetes.

V and J are TRBV30 and TRBJ2-5; 8 nucleotides agree with TRBD1. Judging by the DNA end, TRBJ2-7 fits better; the J call may be wrong. CDR3 length equals 13 residues. Per the germline V gene, CDR1 is GTSNPN and CDR2 is SVGIG (reference sequence). CDR3: CAWRRDRSYEQYF. The CDR3 DNA sequence: TGTGCCTGGAGACGGGACAGGTCCTACGAGCAGTACTTC.

The V call is TRBV9, the J call TRBJ2-5, with TRBD1 as a possible D gene (6 bases). V gave up 0 bases and J gave up 2 bases, with 17 bases separating them. Germline CDR1 SGDLS, CDR2 YYNGEE. CDR3 length: 17 amino acids. The CDR3 spells CASSVGRQGSWQETQYF. As DNA, the CDR3 is TGTGCCAGCAGCGTAGGTAGGCAGGGGAGTTGGCAAGAGACCCAGTACTTC.

This clone came up a few times. This sequence joins TRBV4-2 and TRBJ1-5; TRBD1 aligns across 9 bases. This CDR3 has 17 amino acids. The V gene's germline CDR1 is LGHNA and CDR2 YNFKEQ. The junction had 12 bases not matched to a gene; V was cut back by 4 bases and J by 5 bases. The chain's CDR3 is CASSPYTTTGGDQPQHF. The DNA for the CDR3 is TGTGCCAGCAGCCCCTACACAACGACAGGGGGAGATCAGCCCCAGCATTTT.

This clone was observed a few times. The CDR3 sequence: CASSPEVADGEQYF. The CDR3 DNA sequence: TGCGCCAGCAGCCCGGAGGTTGCAGATGGCGAGCAGTACTTC. V usage is TRBV4-1 and J usage is TRBJ2-7, with D perhaps matching TRBD2 (5 bases). CDR3 length: 14 residues. CDR1 is MGHRA, CDR2 YSYEKL, per germline. The V end lost 4 bases, the J end lost 6 bases, and 16 bases lay between the germline ends.

This clone was detected only a few times. The chain is built from TRBV30 and TRBJ1-2; possible D gene TRBD1, 5 bases. The CDR3 runs to 13 residues. The germline V and J ends were trimmed by 3 bases and 3 bases, with 11 bases remaining between them. Germline V gives CDR1 GTSNPN, CDR2 SVGIG (reference sequence). This CDR3 is CAWSSPGDYGYTF. Written as DNA, the CDR3 is TGTGCCTGGAGCTCCCCGGGGGACTATGGCTACACCTTC. Supplemented by reference TRBV30 and TRBJ1-2, the full variable domain reads SQTIHQWPATLVQPVGSPLSLECTVEGTSNPNLYWYRQAAGRGLQLLFYSVGIGQISSEVPQNLSASRPQDRQFILSSKKLLLSDSGFYLCAWSSPGDYGYTFGSGTRLTVV.

Only a few counts were recorded for this clone. This chain connects TRBV30 to TRBJ2-5; possibly TRBD1 for D (6 bases). Germline CDR1 GTSNPN, CDR2 SVGIG (reference sequence). Trimming removed 2 bases from V and 5 bases from J, with 21 bases in between. The CDR3 spans 16 residues. The CDR3 nucleotides are TGTGCCTGGAGTTCCCTGGGGGCAGGACCCACGGAGACCCAGTACTTC. This translates into CAWSSLGAGPTETQYF.

This chain links TRBV1 with TRBJ1-1; no check of the table's D call, TRBD1, against the DNA was made. TRBV1 is a recognized pseudogene. The CDR3 has 14 amino acids. CDR3 loop: CTSSLDRGNTEAFF. CDR3 bases: TGCACCAGCAGCCTTGACAGGGGCAACACTGAAGCTTTCTTT.